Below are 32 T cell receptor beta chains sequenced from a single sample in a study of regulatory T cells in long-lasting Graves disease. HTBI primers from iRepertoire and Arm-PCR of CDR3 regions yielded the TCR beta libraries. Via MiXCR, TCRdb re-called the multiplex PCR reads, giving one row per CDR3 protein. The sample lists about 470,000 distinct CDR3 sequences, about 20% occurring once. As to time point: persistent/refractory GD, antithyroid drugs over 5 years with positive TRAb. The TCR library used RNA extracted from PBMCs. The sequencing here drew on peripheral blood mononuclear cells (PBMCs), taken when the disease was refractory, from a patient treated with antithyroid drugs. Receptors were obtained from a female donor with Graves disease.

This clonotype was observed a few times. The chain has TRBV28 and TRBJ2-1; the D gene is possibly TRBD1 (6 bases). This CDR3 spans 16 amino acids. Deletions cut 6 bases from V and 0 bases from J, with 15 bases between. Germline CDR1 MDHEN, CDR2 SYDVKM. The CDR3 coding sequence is TGTGCCAGCAGCCACGAGACAGGCGGCTCCTACAATGAGCAGTTCTTC. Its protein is CASSHETGGSYNEQFF.

The CDR3 loop is CASSWVAGNEQYF. The CDR3 DNA reads TGTGCCAGCAGTTGGGTAGCGGGCAACGAGCAGTACTTC. The genes are TRBV27 and TRBJ2-7; 7 nucleotides align to TRBD2. In germline, CDR1 is MNHEY, CDR2 SMNVEV (reference sequence). CDR3 length equals 13 residues. V gave up 4 bases and J gave up 5 bases; unmatched junction bases: 5.

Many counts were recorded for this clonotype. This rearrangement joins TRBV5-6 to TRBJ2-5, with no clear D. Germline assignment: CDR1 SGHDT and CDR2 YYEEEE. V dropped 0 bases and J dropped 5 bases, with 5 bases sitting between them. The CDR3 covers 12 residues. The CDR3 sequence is CASSLGFETQYF. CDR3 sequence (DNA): TGTGCCAGCAGCTTGGGGTTTGAGACCCAGTACTTC.

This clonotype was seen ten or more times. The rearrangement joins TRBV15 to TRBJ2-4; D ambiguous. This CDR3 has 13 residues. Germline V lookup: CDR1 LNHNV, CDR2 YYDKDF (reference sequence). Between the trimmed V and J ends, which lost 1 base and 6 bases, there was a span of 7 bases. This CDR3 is CATSRARGNIQYF. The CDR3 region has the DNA TGTGCCACCAGCAGAGCCCGCGGAAACATTCAGTACTTC.

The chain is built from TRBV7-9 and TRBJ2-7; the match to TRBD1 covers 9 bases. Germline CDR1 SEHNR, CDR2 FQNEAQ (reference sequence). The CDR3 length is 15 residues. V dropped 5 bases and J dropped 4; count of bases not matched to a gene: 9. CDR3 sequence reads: CASSPDRDRAYEQYF. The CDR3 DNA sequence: TGTGCCAGCAGCCCAGACCGGGACAGGGCATACGAGCAGTACTTC.

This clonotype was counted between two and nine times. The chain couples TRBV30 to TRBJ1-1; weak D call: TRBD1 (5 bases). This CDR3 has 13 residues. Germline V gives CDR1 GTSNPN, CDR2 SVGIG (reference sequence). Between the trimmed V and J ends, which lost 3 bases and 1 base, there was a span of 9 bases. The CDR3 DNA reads TGTGCCTGGAGCGGGGCAGAGAACACTGAAGCTTTCTTT. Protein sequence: CAWSGAENTEAFF.

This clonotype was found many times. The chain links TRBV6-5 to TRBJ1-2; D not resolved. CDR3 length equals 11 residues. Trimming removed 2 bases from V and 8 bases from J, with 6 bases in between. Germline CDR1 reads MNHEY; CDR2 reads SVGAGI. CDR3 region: CASSYLGGYTF. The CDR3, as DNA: TGTGCCAGCAGTTACCTAGGGGGCTACACCTTC.

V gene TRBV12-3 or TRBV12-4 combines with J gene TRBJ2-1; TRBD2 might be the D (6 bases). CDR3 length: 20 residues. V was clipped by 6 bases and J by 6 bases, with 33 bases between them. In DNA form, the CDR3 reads TGTGCCAGCAGCTCAAGAGTAGCGGAAGCCCTCTCAGATTCCATCAATGAGCAGTTCTTC. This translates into CASSSRVAEALSDSINEQFF.

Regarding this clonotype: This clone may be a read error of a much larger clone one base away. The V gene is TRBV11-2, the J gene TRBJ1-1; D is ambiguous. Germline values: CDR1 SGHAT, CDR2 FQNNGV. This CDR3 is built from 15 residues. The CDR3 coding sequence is TGTGGCAGCAGCGTTAGAACCGTCCTAAACACTGAAGCTTTCTTT. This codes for CGSSVRTVLNTEAFF.

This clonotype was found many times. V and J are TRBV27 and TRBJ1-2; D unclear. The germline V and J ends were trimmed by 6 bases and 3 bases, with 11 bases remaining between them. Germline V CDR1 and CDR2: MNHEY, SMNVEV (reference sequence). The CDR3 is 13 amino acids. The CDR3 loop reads CASSLSSDYGYTF. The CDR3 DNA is TGTGCCAGCAGCTTGAGCAGCGACTATGGCTACACCTTC.

CDR3 sequence reads: CAFDRTPYEQYF. CDR3 sequence (DNA): TGTGCCTTCGACAGGACGCCCTACGAGCAGTACTTC. The chain carries TRBV30 and TRBJ2-7; D possibly corresponds to TRBD1 (6 bases). Germline V gene sequence: CDR1 GTSNPN, CDR2 SVGIG (reference sequence). CDR3 length equals 12 residues. Between the trimmed V and J ends, which lost 7 bases and 2 bases, there was a span of 12 bases.

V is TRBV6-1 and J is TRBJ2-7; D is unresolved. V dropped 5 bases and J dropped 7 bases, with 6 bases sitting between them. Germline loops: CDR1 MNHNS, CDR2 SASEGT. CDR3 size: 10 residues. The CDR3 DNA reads TGTGCCAGCAGTCCCGGGGAGCAGTACTTC. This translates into CASSPGEQYF.

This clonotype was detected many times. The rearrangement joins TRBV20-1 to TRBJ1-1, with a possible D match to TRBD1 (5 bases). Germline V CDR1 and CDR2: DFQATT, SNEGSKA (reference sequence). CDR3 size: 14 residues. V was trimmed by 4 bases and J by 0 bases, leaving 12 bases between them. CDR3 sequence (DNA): TGCAGTGCTACTAGGACAAGAATGAACACTGAAGCTTTCTTT. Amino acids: CSATRTRMNTEAFF.

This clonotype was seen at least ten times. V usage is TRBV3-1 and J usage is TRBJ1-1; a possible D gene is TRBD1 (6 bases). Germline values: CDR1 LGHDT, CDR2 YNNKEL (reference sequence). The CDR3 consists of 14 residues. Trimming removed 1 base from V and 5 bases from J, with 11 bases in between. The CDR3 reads CASSQVRGRTEAFF. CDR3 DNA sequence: TGTGCCAGCAGCCAAGTCAGGGGTAGGACTGAAGCTTTCTTT.

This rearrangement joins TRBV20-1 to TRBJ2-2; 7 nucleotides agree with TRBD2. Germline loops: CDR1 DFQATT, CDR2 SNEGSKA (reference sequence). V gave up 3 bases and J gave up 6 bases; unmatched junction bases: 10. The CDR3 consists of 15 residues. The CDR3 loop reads CSAREGGSESGELFF. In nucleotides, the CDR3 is TGCAGTGCTAGGGAGGGCGGGAGTGAGTCCGGGGAGCTGTTTTTT.

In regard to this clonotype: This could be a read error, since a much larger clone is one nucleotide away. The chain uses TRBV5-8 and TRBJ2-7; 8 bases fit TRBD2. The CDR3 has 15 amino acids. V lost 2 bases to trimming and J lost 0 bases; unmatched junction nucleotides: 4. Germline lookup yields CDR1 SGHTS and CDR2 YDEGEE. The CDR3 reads CASSFDSGDSYEQYF. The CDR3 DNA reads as TGTGCCAGCAGCTTTGATAGCGGGGACTCCTACGAGCAGTACTTC.

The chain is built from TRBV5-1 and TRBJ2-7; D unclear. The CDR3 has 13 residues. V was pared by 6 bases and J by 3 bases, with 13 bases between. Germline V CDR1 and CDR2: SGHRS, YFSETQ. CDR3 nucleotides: TGCGCCAGCAACGCCTTAGGAGACTACGAGCAGTACTTC. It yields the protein CASNALGDYEQYF.

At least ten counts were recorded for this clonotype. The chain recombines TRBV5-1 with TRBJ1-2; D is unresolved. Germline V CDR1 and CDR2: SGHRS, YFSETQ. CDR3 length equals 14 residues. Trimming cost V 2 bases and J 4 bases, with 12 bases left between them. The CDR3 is CASSFDPGSYGYTF. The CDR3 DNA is TGCGCCAGCAGCTTTGATCCGGGATCCTATGGCTACACCTTC. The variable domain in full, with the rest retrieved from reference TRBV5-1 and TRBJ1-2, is KAGVTQTPRYLIKTRGQQVTLSCSPISGHRSVSWYQQTPGQGLQFLFEYFSETQRNKGNFPGRFSGRQFSNSRSEMNVSTLELGDSALYLCASSFDPGSYGYTFGSGTRLTVV.

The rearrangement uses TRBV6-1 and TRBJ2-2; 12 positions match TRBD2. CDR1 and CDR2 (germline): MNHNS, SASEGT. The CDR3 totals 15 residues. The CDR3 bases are TGTGCGACTAGCGGGAGAACATGGTCGACCGGGGAGCTGTTTTTT. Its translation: CATSGRTWSTGELFF.

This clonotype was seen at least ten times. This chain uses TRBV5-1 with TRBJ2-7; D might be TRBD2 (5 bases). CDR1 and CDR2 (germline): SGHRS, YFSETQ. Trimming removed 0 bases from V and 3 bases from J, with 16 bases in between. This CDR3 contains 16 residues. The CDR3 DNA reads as TGCGCCAGCAGCTTGGGCCGCCGGGCGGGTCTCTACGAGCAGTACTTC. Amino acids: CASSLGRRAGLYEQYF.

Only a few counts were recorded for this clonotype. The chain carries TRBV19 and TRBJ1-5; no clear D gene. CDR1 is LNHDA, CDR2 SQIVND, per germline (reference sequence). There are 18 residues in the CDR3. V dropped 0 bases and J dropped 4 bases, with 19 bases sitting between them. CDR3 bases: TGTGCCAGTAGTATAGACGGGTCGGGATCATCCCTTAATCAGCCCCAGCATTTT. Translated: CASSIDGSGSSLNQPQHF. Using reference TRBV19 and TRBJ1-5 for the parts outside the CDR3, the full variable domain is DGGITQSPKYLFRKEGQNVTLSCEQNLNHDAMYWYRQDPGQGLRLIYYSQIVNDFQKGDIAEGYSVSREKKESFPLTVTSAQKNPTAFYLCASSIDGSGSSLNQPQHFGDGTRLSIL.

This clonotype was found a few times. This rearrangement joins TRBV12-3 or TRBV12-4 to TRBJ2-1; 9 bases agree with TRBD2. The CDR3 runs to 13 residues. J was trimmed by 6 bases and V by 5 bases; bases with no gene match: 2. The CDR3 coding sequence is TGTGCCAGCAGTCCGACTAGCGGCAATGAGCAGTTCTTC. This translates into CASSPTSGNEQFF.

For the CDR3, the DNA is TGCAGTGCTAGAGATCGCGCCACCGCCAATGAGCAGTTCTTC. Translated: CSARDRATANEQFF. The chain recombines TRBV20-1 with TRBJ2-1; no clear D. The CDR3 length is 14 residues. Deletions cut 0 bases from V and 6 bases from J, with 12 bases between. The germline CDR1 and CDR2 sequences are DFQATT and SNEGSKA (reference sequence).

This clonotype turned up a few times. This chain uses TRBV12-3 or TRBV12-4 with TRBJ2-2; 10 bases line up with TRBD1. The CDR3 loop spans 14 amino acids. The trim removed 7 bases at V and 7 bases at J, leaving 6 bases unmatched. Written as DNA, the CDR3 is TGTGCCAGCACCAGACAGGGGGCGAGCGGGGAGCTGTTTTTT. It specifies CASTRQGASGELFF.

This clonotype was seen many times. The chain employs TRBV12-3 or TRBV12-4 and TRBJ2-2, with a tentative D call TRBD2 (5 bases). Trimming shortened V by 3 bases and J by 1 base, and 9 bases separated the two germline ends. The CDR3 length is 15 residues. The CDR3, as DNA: TGTGCCAGCAGTTTGAGGGCCATGAACACCGGGGAGCTGTTTTTT. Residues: CASSLRAMNTGELFF.

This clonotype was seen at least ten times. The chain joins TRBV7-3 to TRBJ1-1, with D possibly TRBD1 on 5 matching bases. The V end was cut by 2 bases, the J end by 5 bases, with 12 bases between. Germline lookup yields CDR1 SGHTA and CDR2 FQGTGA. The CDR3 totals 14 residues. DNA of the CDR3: TGTGCCAGCAGCTTAGATGTTAAGGGGACTGAAGCTTTCTTT. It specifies CASSLDVKGTEAFF.

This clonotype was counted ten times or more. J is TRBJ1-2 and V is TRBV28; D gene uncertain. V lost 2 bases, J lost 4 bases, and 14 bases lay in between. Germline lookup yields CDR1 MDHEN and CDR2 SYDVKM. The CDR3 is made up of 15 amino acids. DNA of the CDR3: TGTGCCAGCAGTTTACAGTTCCCGGCGGGCTATGGCTACACCTTC. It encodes CASSLQFPAGYGYTF.

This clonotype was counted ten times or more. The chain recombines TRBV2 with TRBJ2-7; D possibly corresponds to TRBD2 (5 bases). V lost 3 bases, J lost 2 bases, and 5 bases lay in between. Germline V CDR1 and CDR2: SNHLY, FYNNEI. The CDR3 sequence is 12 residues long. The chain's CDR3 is CASSDGAYEQYF. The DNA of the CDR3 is TGTGCCAGCAGTGACGGGGCCTACGAGCAGTACTTC.

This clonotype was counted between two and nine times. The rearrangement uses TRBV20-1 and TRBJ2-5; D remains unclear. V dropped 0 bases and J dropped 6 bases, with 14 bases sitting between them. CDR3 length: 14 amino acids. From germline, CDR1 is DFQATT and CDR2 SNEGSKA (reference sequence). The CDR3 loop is CSARDLADRKTQYF. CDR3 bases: TGCAGTGCTAGAGATCTCGCAGATAGGAAGACCCAGTACTTC.

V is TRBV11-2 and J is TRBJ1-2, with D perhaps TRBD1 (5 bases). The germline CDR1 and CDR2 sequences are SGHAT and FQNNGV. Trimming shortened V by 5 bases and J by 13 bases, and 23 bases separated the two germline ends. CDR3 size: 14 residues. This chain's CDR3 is CASSPIAGLTGGTF. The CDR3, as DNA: TGTGCCAGCAGCCCGATTGCGGGACTGACCGGCGGCACCTTC.

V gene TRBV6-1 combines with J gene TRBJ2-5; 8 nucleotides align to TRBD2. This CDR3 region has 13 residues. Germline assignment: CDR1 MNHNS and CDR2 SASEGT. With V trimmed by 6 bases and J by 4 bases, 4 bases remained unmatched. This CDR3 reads CASRITSGETQYF. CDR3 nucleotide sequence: TGTGCCAGCAGGATAACTAGCGGAGAGACCCAGTACTTC.

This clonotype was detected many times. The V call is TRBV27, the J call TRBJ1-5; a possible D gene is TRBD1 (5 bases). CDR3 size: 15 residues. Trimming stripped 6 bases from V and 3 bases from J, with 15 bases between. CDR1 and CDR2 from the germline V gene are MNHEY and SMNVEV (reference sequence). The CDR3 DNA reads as TGTGCCAGCAGCGCATCGACAGTGACCAATCAGCCCCAGCATTTT. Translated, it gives CASSASTVTNQPQHF.